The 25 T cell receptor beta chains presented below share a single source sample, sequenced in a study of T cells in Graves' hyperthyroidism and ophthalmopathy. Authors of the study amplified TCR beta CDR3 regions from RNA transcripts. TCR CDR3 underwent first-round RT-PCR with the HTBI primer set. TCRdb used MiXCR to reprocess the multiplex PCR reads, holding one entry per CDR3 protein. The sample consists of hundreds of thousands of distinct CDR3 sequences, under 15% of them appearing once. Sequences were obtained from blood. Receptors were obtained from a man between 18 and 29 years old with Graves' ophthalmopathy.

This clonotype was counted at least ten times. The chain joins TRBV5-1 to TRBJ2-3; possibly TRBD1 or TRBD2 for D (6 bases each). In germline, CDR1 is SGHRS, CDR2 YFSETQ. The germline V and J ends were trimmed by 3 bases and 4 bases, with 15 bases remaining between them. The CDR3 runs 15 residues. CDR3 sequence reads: CASSWTNGGADTQYF. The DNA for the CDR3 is TGCGCCAGCAGCTGGACTAACGGGGGCGCAGATACGCAGTATTTT.

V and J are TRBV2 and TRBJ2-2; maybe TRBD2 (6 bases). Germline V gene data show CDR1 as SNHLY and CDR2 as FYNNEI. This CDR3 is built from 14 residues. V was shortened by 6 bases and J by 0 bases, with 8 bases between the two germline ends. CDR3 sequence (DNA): TGTGCCAGCAGGGACTATTCGAACACCGGGGAGCTGTTTTTT. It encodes CASRDYSNTGELFF.

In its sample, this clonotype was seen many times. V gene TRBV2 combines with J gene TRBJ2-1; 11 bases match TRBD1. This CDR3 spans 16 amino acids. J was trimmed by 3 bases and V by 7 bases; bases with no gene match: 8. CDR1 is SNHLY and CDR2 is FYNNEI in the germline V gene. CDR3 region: CASTDPGTGGYNEQFF. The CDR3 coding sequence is TGTGCCAGCACAGACCCAGGGACAGGGGGCTACAATGAGCAGTTCTTC.

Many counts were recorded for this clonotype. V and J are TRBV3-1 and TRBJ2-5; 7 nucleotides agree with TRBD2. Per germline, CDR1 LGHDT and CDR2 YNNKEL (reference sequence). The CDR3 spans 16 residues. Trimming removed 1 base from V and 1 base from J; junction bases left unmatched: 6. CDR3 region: CASSQVKTSSQETQYF. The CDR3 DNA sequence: TGTGCCAGCAGCCAAGTTAAGACTAGCTCCCAAGAGACCCAGTACTTC.

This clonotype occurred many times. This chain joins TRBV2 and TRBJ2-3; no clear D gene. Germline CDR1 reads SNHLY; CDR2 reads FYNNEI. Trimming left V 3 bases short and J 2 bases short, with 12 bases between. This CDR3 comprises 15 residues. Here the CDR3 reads CASSEHSSLTDTQYF. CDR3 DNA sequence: TGTGCCAGCAGTGAGCACAGCTCTCTCACAGATACGCAGTATTTT.

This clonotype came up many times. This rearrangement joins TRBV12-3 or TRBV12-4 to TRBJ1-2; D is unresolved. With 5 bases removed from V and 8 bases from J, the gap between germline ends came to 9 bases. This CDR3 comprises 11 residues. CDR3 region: CASSGGYGYTF. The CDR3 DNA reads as TGTGCCAGCAGTGGCGGTTACGGCTACACCTTC.

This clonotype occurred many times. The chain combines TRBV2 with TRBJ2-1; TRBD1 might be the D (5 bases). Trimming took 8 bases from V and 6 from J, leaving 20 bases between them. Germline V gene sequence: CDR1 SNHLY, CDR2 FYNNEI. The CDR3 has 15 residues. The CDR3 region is CASRMKVSRANEQFF. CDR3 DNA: TGTGCCAGCCGCATGAAGGTGTCCAGGGCCAATGAGCAGTTCTTC.

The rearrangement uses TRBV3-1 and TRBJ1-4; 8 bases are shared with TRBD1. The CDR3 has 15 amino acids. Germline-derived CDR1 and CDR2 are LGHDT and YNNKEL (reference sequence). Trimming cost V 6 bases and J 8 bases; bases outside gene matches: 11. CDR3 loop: CASSRLGQGEEKLFF. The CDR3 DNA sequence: TGTGCCAGCAGTCGCCTTGGACAGGGTGAGGAAAAACTGTTTTTT.

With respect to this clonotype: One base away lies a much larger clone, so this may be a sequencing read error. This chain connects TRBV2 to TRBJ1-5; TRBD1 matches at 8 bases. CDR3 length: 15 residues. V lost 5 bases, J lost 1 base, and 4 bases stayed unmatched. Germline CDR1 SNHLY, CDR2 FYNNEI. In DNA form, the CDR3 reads TGTGCCAGCAGTCGGACAGGGTCGAGCAATCAGCCCCAGCATTTT. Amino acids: CASSRTGSSNQPQHF. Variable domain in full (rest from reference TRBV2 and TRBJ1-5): EPEVTQTPSHQVTQMGQEVILRCVPISNHLYFYWYRQILGQKVEFLVSFYNNEISEKSEIFDDQFSVERPDGSNFTLKIRSTKLEDSAMYFCASSRTGSSNQPQHFGDGTRLSIL.

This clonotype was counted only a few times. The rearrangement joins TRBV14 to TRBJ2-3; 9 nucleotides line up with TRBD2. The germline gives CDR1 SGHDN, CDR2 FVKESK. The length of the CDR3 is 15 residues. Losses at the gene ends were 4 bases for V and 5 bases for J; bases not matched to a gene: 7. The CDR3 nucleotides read TGTGCCAGCAGCCCGTTAGCGGGAGTGGGAGATACGCAGTATTTT. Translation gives CASSPLAGVGDTQYF. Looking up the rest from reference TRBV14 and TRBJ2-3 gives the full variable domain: EAGVTQFPSHSVIEKGQTVTLRCDPISGHDNLYWYRRVMGKEIKFLLHFVKESKQDESGMPNNRFLAERTGGTYSTLKVQPAELEDSGVYFCASSPLAGVGDTQYFGPGTRLTVL.

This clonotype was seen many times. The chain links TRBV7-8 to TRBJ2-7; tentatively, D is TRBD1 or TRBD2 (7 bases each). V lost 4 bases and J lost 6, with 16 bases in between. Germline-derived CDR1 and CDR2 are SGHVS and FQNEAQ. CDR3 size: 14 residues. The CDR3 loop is CASSSTTGEGEQYF. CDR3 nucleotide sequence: TGTGCCAGCAGCTCAACAACAGGGGAGGGCGAGCAGTACTTC.

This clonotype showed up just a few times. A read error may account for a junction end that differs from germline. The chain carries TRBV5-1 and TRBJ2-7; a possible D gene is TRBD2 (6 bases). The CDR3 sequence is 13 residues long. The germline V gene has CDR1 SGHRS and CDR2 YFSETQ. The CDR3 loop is CASTLEGWDEQYF. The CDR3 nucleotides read TGCGCCAGCACCTTGGAGGGCTGGGATGAGCAGTACTTC.

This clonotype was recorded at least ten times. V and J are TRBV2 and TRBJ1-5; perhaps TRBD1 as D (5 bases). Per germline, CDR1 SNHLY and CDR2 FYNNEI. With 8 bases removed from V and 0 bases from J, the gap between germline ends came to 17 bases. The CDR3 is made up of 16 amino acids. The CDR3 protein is CASRVAGQGSNQPQHF. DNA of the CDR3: TGTGCCAGCCGCGTTGCGGGGCAGGGTAGCAATCAGCCCCAGCATTTT.

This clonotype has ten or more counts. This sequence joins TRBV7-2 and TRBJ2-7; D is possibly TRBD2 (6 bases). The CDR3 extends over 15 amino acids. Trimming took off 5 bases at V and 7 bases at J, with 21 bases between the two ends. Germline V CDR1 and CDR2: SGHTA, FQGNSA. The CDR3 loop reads CASSPPGDPWEEQYF. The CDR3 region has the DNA TGTGCCAGCAGCCCCCCGGGGGACCCGTGGGAGGAGCAGTACTTC.

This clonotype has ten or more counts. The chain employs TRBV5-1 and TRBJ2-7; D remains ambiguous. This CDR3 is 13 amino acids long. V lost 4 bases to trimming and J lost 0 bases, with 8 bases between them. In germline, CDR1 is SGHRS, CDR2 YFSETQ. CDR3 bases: TGCGCCAGCAGCGGTCCGAGCTCCTACGAGCAGTACTTC. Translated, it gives CASSGPSSYEQYF. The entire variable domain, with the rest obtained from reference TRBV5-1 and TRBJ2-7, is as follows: KAGVTQTPRYLIKTRGQQVTLSCSPISGHRSVSWYQQTPGQGLQFLFEYFSETQRNKGNFPGRFSGRQFSNSRSEMNVSTLELGDSALYLCASSGPSSYEQYFGPGTRLTVT.

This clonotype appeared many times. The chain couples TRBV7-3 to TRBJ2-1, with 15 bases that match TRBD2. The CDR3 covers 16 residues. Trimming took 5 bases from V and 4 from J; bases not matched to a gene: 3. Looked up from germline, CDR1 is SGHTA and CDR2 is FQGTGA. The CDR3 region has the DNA TGTGCCAGCAGCCTGGGACTAGCGGGAGGTTACAATGAGCAGTTCTTC. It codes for CASSLGLAGGYNEQFF.

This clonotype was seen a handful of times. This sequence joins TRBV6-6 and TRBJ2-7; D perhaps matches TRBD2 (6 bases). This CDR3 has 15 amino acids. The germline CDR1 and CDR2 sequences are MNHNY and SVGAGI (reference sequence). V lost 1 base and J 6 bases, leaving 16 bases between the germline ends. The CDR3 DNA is TGTGCCAGCAGTTACTTCCCGGAGGGTGAATCCGAGCAGTACTTC. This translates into CASSYFPEGESEQYF.

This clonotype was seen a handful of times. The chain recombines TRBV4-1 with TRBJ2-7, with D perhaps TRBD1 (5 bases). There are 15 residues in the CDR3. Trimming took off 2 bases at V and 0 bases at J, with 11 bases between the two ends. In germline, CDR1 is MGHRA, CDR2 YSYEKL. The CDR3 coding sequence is TGCGCCAGCAGCCAAAAAGAAACAGGCTCCTACGAGCAGTACTTC. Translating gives CASSQKETGSYEQYF.

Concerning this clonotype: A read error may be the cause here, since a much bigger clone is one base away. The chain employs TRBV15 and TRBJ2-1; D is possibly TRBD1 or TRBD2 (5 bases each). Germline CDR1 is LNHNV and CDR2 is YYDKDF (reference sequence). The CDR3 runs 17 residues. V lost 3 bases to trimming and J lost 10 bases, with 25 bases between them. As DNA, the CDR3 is TGTGCCACCAGCAGTGGGGACCGGGACGAAAGGGGTAACGAGCAGTTCTTC. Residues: CATSSGDRDERGNEQFF.

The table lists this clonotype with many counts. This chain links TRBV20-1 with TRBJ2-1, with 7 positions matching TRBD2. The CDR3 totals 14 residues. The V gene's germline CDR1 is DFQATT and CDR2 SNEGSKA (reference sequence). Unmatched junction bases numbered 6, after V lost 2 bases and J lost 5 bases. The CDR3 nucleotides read TGCAGTGCTAGACGGGGGGAGGGCCACAATGAGCAGTTCTTC. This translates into CSARRGEGHNEQFF.

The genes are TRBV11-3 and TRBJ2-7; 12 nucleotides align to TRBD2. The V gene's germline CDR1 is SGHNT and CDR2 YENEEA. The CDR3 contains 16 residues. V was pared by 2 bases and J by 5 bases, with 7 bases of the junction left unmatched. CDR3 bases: TGTGCCAGCAGCTTATGGACTAGCGGGATTCTTAACGAGCAGTACTTC. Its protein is CASSLWTSGILNEQYF.

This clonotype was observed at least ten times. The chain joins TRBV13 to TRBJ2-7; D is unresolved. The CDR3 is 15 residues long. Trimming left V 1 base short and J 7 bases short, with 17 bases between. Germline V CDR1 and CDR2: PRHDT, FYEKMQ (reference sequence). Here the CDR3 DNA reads TGTGCCAGCAGCTTAGTCGCCCAAGTTGGTCGTGAGCAGTACTTC. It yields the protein CASSLVAQVGREQYF.

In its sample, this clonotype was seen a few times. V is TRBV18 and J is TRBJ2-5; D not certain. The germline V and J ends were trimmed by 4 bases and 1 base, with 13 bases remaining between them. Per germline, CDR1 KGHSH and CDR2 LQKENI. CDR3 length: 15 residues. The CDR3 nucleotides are TGTGCCAGCTCACATAAAATCAAAACCCAAGAGACCCAGTACTTC. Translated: CASSHKIKTQETQYF.

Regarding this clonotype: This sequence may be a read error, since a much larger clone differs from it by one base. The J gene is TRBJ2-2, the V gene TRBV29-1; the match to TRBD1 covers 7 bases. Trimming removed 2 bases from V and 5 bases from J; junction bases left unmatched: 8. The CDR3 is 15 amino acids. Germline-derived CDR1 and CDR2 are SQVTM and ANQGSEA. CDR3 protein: CSVERAEGATGELFF. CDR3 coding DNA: TGCAGCGTTGAAAGAGCTGAGGGGGCGACCGGGGAGCTGTTTTTT.

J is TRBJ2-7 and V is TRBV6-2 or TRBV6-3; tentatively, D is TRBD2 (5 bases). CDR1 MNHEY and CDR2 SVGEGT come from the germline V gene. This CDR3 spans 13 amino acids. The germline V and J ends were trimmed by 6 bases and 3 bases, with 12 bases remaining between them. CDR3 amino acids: CASRTTSGYEQYF. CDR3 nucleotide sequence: TGTGCCAGCAGGACCACTAGTGGCTACGAGCAGTACTTC.